This T cell receptor beta chain was observed in a study of blood T cell repertoires in COVID-19. Using immunoSEQ multiplex PCR, the repertoire was profiled, and TCRdb retains in-frame clones only, with some absent. The sample lists about 160,000 clones, approximately 86% occurring once. The CDR3 has 14 amino acids. Germline V gives CDR1 SQVTM, CDR2 ANQGSEA. Deletions cut 5 bases from V and 0 bases from J, with 11 bases between. The V call is TRBV29-1, the J call TRBJ2-1; tentatively, D is TRBD2 (5 bases). The sample taken for sequencing was peripheral blood. The origin of this receptor is a man between 65 and 79 years old with acute or convalescent COVID-19. For the CDR3, the DNA is TGCAGCGTTCCCGGACTTGGCTCCTACAATGAGCAGTTCTTC. This encodes CSVPGLGSYNEQFF.